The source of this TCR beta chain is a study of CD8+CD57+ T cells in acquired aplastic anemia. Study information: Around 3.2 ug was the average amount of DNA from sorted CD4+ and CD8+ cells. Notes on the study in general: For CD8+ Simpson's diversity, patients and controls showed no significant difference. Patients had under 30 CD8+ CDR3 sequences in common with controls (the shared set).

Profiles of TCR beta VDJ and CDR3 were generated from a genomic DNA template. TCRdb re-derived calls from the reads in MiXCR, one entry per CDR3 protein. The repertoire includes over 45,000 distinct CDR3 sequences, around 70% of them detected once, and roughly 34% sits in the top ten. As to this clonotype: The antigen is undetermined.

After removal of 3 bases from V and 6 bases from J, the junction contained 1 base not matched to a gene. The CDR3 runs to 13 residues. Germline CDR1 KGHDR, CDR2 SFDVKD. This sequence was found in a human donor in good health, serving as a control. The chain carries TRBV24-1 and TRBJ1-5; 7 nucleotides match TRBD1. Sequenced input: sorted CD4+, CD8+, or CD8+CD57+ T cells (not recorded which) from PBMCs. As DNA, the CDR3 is TGTGCCACCAGTGATCGGGACAGTCAGCCCCAGCATTTT. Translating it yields CATSDRDSQPQHF.